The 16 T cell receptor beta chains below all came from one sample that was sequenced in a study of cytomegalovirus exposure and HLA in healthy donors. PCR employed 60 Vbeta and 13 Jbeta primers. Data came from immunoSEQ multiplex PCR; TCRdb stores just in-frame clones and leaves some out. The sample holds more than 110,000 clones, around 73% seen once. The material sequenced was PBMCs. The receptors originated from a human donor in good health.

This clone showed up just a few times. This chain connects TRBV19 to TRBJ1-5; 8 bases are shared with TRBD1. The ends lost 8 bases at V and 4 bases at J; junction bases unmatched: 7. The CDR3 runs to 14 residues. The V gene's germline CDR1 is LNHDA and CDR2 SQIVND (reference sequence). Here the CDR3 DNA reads TGTGCCAGTTGGACAGGGCTAGTTAATCAGCCCCAGCATTTT. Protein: CASWTGLVNQPQHF. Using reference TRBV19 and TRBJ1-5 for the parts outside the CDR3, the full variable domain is DGGITQSPKYLFRKEGQNVTLSCEQNLNHDAMYWYRQDPGQGLRLIYYSQIVNDFQKGDIAEGYSVSREKKESFPLTVTSAQKNPTAFYLCASWTGLVNQPQHFGDGTRLSIL.

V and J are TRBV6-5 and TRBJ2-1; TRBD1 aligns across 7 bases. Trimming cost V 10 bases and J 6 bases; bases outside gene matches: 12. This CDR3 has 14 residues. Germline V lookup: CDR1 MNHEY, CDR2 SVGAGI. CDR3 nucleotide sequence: TGTGCCACCACACCGCCCGGGACAGTCAATGAGCAGTTCTTC. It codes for CATTPPGTVNEQFF.

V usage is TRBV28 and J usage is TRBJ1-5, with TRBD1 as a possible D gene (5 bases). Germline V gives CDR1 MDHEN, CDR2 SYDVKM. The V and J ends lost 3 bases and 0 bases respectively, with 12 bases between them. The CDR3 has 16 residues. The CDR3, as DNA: TGTGCCAGCAGTTTGCGACAGTACAATAGCAATCAGCCCCAGCATTTT. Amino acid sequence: CASSLRQYNSNQPQHF. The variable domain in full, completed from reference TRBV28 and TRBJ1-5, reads DVKVTQSSRYLVKRTGEKVFLECVQDMDHENMFWYRQDPGLGLRLIYFSYDVKMKEKGDIPEGYSVSREKKERFSLILESASTNQTSMYLCASSLRQYNSNQPQHFGDGTRLSIL.

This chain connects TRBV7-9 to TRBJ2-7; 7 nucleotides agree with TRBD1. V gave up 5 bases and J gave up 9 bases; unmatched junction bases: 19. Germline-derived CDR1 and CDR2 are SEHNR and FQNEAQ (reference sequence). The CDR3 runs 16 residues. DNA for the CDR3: TGTGCCAGCAGCCCTTGGACGCCGCACAGGGGAGTCCCGCAGTACTTC. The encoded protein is CASSPWTPHRGVPQYF.

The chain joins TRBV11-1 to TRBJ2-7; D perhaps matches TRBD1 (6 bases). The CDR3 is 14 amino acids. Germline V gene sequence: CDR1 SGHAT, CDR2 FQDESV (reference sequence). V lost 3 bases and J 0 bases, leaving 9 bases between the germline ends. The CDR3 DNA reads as TGTGCCAGCAGCTTCAGGGGAAGCTCCTACGAGCAGTACTTC. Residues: CASSFRGSSYEQYF. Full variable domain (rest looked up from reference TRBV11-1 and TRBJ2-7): EAEVAQSPRYKITEKSQAVAFWCDPISGHATLYWYRQILGQGPELLVQFQDESVVDDSQLPKDRFSAERLKGVDSTLKIQPAELGDSAMYLCASSFRGSSYEQYFGPGTRLTVT.

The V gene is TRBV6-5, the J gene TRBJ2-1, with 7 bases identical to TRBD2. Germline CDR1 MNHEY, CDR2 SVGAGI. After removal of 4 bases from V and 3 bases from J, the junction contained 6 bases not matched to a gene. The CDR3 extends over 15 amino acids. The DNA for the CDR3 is TGTGCCAGCAGTTTATCGGGGGGATTCTACAATGAGCAGTTCTTC. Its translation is CASSLSGGFYNEQFF.

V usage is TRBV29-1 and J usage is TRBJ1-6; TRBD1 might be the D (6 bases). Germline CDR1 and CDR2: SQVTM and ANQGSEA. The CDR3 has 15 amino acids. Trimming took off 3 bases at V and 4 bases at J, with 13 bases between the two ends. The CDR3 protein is CSVEWGGVYNSPLHF. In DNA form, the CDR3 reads TGCAGCGTTGAGTGGGGGGGCGTTTATAATTCACCCCTCCACTTT.

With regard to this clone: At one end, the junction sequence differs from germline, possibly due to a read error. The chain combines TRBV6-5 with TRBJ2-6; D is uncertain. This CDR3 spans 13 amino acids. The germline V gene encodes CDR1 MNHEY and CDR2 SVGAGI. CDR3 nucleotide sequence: TGTGTCAGCAGTCCGTCTGGGGCCAACGTCCTGACTTTC. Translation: CVSSPSGANVLTF.

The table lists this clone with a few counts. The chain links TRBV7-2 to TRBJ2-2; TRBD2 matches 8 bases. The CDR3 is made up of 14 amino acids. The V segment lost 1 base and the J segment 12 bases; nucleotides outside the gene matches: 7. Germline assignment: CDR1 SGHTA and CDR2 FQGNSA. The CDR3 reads CASSLGRGGRKLFF. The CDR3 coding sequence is TGTGCCAGCAGCTTAGGTCGGGGGGGCAGGAAGCTGTTTTTT.

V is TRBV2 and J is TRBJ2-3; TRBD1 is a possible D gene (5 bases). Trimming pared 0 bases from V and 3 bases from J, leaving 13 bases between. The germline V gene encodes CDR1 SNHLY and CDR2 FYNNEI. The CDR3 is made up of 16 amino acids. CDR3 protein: CASSEAPPGPTDTQYF. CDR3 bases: TGTGCCAGCAGTGAAGCGCCCCCAGGGCCAACAGATACGCAGTATTTT. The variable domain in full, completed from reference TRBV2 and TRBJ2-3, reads EPEVTQTPSHQVTQMGQEVILRCVPISNHLYFYWYRQILGQKVEFLVSFYNNEISEKSEIFDDQFSVERPDGSNFTLKIRSTKLEDSAMYFCASSEAPPGPTDTQYFGPGTRLTVL.

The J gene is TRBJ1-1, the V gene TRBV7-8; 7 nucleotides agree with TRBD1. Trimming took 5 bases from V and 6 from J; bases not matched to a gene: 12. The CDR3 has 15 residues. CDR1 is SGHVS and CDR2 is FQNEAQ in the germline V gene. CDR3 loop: CASSHPRQGGSEAFF. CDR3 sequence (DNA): TGTGCCAGCAGCCACCCTCGGCAGGGGGGTTCTGAAGCTTTCTTT.

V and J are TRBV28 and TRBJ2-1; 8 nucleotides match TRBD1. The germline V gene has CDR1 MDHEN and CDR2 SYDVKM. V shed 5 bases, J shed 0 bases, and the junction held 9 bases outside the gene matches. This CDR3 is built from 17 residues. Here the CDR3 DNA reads TGTGCCAGCAGTAAACCGGACAGGGCCCTCTCCTACAATGAGCAGTTCTTC. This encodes CASSKPDRALSYNEQFF.

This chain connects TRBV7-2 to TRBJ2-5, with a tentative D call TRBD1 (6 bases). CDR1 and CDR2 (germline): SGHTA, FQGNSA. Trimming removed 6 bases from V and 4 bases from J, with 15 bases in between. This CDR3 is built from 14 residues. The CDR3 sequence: CASRSRGARETQYF. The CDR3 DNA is TGTGCCAGCAGGTCCAGGGGCGCGCGAGAGACCCAGTACTTC.

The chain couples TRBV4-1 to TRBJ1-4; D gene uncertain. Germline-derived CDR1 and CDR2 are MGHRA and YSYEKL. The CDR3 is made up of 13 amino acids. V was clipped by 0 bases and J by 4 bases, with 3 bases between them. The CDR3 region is CASSQDNNEKLFF. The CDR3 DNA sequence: TGCGCCAGCAGCCAAGATAATAATGAAAAACTGTTTTTT.

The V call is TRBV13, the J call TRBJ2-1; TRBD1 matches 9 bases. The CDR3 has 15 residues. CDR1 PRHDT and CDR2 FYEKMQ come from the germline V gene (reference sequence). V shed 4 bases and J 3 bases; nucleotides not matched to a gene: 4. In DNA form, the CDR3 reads TGTGCCAGCAGCTCGGGACAGGGAGTCTACAATGAGCAGTTCTTC. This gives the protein CASSSGQGVYNEQFF.

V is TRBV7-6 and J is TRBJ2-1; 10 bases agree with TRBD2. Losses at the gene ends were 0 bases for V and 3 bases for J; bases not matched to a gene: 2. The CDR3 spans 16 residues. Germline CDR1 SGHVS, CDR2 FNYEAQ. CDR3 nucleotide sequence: TGTGCCAGCAGCTTAGCCGGGACTAGCGACTACAATGAGCAGTTCTTC. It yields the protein CASSLAGTSDYNEQFF. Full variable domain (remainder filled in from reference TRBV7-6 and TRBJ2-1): GAGVSQSPRYKVTKRGQDVALRCDPISGHVSLYWYRQALGQGPEFLTYFNYEAQQDKSGLPNDRFSAERPEGSISTLTIQRTEQRDSAMYRCASSLAGTSDYNEQFFGPGTRLTVL.